The rows below give T cell receptor beta chains drawn from one sample of a study of response to subunit inactivated influenza vaccine. Each CDR3 protein is one row after TCRdb ran MiXCR on the RT-PCR reads. The sample has roughly 570,000 distinct CDR3 sequences, 14% seen once. The sequences come from PBMCs from blood, collected approximately 13 days after vaccination. Every receptor here comes from a man aged 50-59 years who received an inactivated influenza vaccine. CDR3s include the opening cysteine and the closing phenylalanine or tryptophan. The D gene is left open where the match is weak. Expanded clones get a size class; other rows say once, few or many, or leave the size out.

v_call: TRBV6-2/TRBV6-3
clone_size: many
d_call: NA
j_call: TRBJ2-1
cdr3_length: 16
cdr3_nt: TGTGCCAGCAGACCTGAACACGGTCGTAGATACAATGAGCAGTTCTTC
cdr3_aa: CASRPEHGRRYNEQFF

v_call: TRBV20-1
clone_size: NA
d_call: TRBD2
j_call: TRBJ2-1
cdr3_length: 13
cdr3_nt: TGCAGTGCTAGAAGGAGCGGGAGAAATGAGCAGTTCTTC
cdr3_aa: CSARRSGRNEQFF

v_call: TRBV7-2
clone_size: NA
d_call: TRBD2
j_call: TRBJ2-3
cdr3_length: 17
cdr3_nt: TGTGCCAGCAGCTTGATGTCGGGGGGTTGGGCCACAGATACGCAGTATTTT
cdr3_aa: CASSLMSGGWATDTQYF

v_call: TRBV19
clone_size: NA
d_call: TRBD2
j_call: TRBJ2-3
cdr3_length: 15
cdr3_nt: TGTGCCAGTAGTACGGGACTAGCAGACACAGATACGCAGTATTTT
cdr3_aa: CASSTGLADTDTQYF

v_call: TRBV9
clone_size: NA
d_call: NA
j_call: TRBJ2-6
cdr3_length: 16
cdr3_nt: TGTGCCAGCAGCGTAGCCCCCAGCGCTGGGGCCAACGTCCTGACTTTC
cdr3_aa: CASSVAPSAGANVLTF

v_call: TRBV10-3
clone_size: NA
d_call: NA
j_call: TRBJ1-1
cdr3_length: 13
cdr3_nt: TGTGCCATGGCTTTGGGCAGAGGCACTGAAGCTTTCTTT
cdr3_aa: CAMALGRGTEAFF

v_call: TRBV4-1
clone_size: few
d_call: TRBD1
j_call: TRBJ1-1
cdr3_length: 16
cdr3_nt: TGCGCCAGCAGCCCGGGGACAGCCCTTGGGAACACTGAAGCTTTCTTT
cdr3_aa: CASSPGTALGNTEAFF

v_call: TRBV5-1
clone_size: NA
d_call: NA
j_call: TRBJ2-3
cdr3_length: 15
cdr3_nt: TGCGCCAGCAGCTTGCCGCTAGCGAGGACAGATACGCAGTATTTT
cdr3_aa: CASSLPLARTDTQYF

v_call: TRBV5-1
clone_size: NA
d_call: TRBD2
j_call: TRBJ2-2
cdr3_length: 14
cdr3_nt: TGCGCCAGCAGCGACACTAGCGCCCCCGGGGAGCTGTTTTTT
cdr3_aa: CASSDTSAPGELFF

v_call: TRBV5-1
clone_size: few
d_call: TRBD1
j_call: TRBJ1-1
cdr3_length: 16
cdr3_nt: TGCGCCAGCTCAACCGGTCAGGGGGGGCGGAGCACTGAAGCTTTCTTT
cdr3_aa: CASSTGQGGRSTEAFF

v_call: TRBV7-3
clone_size: NA
d_call: TRBD2
j_call: TRBJ2-5
cdr3_length: 13
cdr3_nt: TGTGCCAGCAGCTTGGCTAGCGGTCAGACCCAGTACTTC
cdr3_aa: CASSLASGQTQYF

v_call: TRBV7-2
clone_size: NA
d_call: TRBD1
j_call: TRBJ2-7
cdr3_length: 15
cdr3_nt: TGTGCCAGCAGCCAAGACAGGGGGTCGATCTACGAGCAGTACTTC
cdr3_aa: CASSQDRGSIYEQYF

v_call: TRBV20-1
clone_size: NA
d_call: TRBD1
j_call: TRBJ2-1
cdr3_length: 18
cdr3_nt: TGCAGTGCTAGAGTTACCCTGCTGGACAGGGGGCTTTACAATGAGCAGTTCTTC
cdr3_aa: CSARVTLLDRGLYNEQFF

v_call: TRBV7-6
clone_size: NA
d_call: NA
j_call: TRBJ2-5
cdr3_length: 15
cdr3_nt: TGTGCCAGCAGCTCCGCCCTAGCGTACCAAGAGACCCAGTACTTC
cdr3_aa: CASSSALAYQETQYF

v_call: TRBV3-1
clone_size: NA
d_call: NA
j_call: TRBJ1-4
cdr3_length: 15
cdr3_nt: TGTGCCAGCAGCCCCCGGGACGGACAGCGCGAAAAACTGTTTTTT
cdr3_aa: CASSPRDGQREKLFF

v_call: TRBV2
clone_size: few
d_call: NA
j_call: TRBJ2-3
cdr3_length: 14
cdr3_nt: TGTGCCAGCAGTCCCTGGGCCCTAACGGGTACGCAGTATTTT
cdr3_aa: CASSPWALTGTQYF

v_call: TRBV5-4
clone_size: NA
d_call: TRBD1
j_call: TRBJ1-4
cdr3_length: 15
cdr3_nt: TGTGCCAGCAGCTTTCGAGGGGACAGGGCTGAAAAACTGTTTTTT
cdr3_aa: CASSFRGDRAEKLFF

v_call: TRBV27
clone_size: NA
d_call: NA
j_call: TRBJ1-6
cdr3_length: 14
cdr3_nt: TGTGCCAGCACCCCCCTCAGAGGTAATTCACCCCTCCACTTT
cdr3_aa: CASTPLRGNSPLHF

v_call: TRBV7-2
clone_size: few
d_call: TRBD1
j_call: TRBJ2-7
cdr3_length: 15
cdr3_nt: TGTGCCAGCAGCTTAGAGGGACAGGGCTTCTACGAGCAGTACTTC
cdr3_aa: CASSLEGQGFYEQYF

v_call: TRBV20-1
clone_size: NA
d_call: TRBD1
j_call: TRBJ2-7
cdr3_length: 12
cdr3_nt: TGCAGTGTCCGGGACAGGGGCGACGAGCAGTACTTC
cdr3_aa: CSVRDRGDEQYF